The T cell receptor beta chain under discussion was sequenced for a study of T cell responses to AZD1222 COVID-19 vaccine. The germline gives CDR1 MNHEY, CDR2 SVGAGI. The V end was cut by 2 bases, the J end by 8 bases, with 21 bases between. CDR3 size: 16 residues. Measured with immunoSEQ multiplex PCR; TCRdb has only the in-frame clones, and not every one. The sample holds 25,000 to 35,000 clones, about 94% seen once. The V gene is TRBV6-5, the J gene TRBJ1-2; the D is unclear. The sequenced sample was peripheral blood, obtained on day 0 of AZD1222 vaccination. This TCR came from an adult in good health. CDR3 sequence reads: CASSYTIRPPSGGYTF. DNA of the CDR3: TGTGCCAGCAGTTACACTATCCGGCCCCCTTCGGGAGGCTACACCTTC.